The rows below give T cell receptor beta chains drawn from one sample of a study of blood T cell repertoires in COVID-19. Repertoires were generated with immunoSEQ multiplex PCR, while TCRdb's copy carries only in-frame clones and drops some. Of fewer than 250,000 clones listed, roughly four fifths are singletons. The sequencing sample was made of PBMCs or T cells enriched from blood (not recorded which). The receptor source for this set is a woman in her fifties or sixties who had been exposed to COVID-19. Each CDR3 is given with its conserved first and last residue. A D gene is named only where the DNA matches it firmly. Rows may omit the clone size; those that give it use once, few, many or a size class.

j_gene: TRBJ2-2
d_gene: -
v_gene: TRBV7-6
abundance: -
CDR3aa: CASSLEQVNTGELFF
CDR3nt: TGTGCCAGCAGCTTAGAACAGGTGAACACCGGGGAGCTGTTTTTT

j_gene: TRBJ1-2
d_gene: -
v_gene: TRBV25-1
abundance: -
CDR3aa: CASSSRGAYGYTF
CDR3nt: TGTGCCAGCAGTAGTAGGGGCGCCTATGGCTACACCTTC

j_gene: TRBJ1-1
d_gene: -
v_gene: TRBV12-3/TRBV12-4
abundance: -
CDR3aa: CASRPTGSDAAFF
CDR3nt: TGTGCCAGCAGACCTACAGGAAGCGATGCAGCTTTCTTT

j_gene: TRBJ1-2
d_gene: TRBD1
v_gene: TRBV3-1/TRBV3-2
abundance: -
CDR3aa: CASSLMSGTGYGYTF
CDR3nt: TGTGCCAGCAGCCTAATGAGCGGGACAGGGTATGGCTACACCTTC

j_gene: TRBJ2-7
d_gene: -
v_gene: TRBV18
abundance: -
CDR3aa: CASSPPSQAGEQYF
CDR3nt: TGTGCCAGCTCACCACCTTCGCAGGCTGGCGAGCAGTACTTC

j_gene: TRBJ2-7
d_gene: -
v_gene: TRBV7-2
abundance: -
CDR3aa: CASSLGGGPYEQYF
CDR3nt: TGTGCCAGCAGCTTAGGAGGCGGCCCCTACGAGCAGTACTTC

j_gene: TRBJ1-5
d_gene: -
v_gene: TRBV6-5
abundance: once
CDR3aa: CASGTLEQPQHF
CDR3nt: TGTGCCAGCGGGACACTGGAGCAGCCCCAGCATTTT

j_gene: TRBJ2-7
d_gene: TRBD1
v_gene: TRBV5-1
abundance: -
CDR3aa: CASSLATGQGTEQYF
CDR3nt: TGCGCCAGCAGCTTAGCGACGGGACAGGGGACCGAGCAGTACTTC

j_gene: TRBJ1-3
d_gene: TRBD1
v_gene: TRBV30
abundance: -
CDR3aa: CAWSSRGGAGNTIYF
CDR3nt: TGTGCCTGGAGTTCCCGAGGGGGCGCTGGAAACACCATATATTTT

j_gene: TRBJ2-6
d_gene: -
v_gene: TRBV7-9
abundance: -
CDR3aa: CASSLEASIRAGANVLTF
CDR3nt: TGTGCCAGCAGCTTAGAGGCTAGCATCCGCGCTGGGGCCAACGTCCTGACTTTC

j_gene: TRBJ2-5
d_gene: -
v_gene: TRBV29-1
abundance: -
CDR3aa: CSVEGGGGGGETQYF
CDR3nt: TGCAGCGTTGAAGGGGGTGGAGGGGGCGGTGAGACCCAGTACTTC

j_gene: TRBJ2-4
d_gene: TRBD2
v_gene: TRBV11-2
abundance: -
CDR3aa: CASSSGREDIQYF
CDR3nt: TGTGCCAGCAGCTCAGGGAGGGAAGACATTCAGTACTTC

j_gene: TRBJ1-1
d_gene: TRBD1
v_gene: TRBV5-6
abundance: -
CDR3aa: CASSSTGVNTEAFF
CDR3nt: TGTGCCAGCAGCTCGACAGGGGTCAACACTGAAGCTTTCTTT

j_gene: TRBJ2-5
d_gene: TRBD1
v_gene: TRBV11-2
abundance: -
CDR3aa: CASSPRKWTGIRETQYF
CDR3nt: TGTGCCAGCAGCCCCCGAAAATGGACAGGGATAAGAGAGACCCAGTACTTC

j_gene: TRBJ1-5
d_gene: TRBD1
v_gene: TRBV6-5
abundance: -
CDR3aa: CASSYLGGQGHQPQHF
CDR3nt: TGTGCCAGCAGTTACTTGGGGGGACAGGGGCATCAGCCCCAGCATTTT

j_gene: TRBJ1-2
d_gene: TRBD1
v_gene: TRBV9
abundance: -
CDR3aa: CASSVEARGRDGYTF
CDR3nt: TGTGCCAGCAGCGTAGAAGCCAGGGGGCGGGACGGCTACACCTTC

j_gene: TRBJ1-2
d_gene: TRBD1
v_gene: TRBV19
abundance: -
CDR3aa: CASSSRDREGYGYTF
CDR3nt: TGTGCCAGTAGTTCCCGGGACAGGGAGGGCTATGGCTACACCTTC

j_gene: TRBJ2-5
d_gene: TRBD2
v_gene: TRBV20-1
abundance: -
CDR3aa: CSASTPIAGVQETQYF
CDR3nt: TGCAGTGCTAGTACTCCTATAGCGGGGGTACAAGAGACCCAGTACTTC

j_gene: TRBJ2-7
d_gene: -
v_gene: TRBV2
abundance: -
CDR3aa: CASRGQARAMYF
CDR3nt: TGTGCCAGCAGGGGGCAGGCCAGGGCGATGTACTTC

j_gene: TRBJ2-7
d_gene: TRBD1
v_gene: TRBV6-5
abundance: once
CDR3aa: CASSRDRETYEQYF
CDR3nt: TGTGCCAGCAGTCGGGACAGGGAAACCTACGAGCAGTACTTC

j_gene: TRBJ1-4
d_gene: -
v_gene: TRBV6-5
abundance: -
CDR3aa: CASSFAGAGEKLFF
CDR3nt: TGTGCCAGCAGCTTCGCGGGAGCAGGCGAAAAACTGTTTTTT

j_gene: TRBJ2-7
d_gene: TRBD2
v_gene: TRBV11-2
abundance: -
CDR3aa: CASSPRSGERYYEQYF
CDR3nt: TGTGCCAGCAGCCCCCGTAGCGGGGAACGATACTACGAGCAGTACTTC

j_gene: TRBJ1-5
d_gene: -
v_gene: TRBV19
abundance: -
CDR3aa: CATGFGNDQPQHF
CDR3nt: TGTGCGACAGGTTTTGGGAATGATCAGCCCCAGCATTTT

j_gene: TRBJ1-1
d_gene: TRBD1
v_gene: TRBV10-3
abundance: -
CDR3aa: CAISESGTGGTEAFF
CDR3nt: TGTGCCATCAGTGAGTCAGGGACAGGGGGCACTGAAGCTTTCTTT

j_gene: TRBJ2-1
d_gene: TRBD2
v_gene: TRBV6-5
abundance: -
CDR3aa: CASSLYSGGNNEQFF
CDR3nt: TGTGCCAGCAGCCTCTATAGCGGGGGTAACAATGAGCAGTTCTTC

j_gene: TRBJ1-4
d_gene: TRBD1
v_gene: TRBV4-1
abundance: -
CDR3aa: CASSVDRGQPLLEVFF
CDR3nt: TGCGCCAGCAGCGTAGACAGGGGACAACCTCTCTTAGAGGTGTTTTTT